Listed below are T cell receptor beta chains from one sample, sequenced in a study of OX40 agonist ivuxolimab in advanced cancers. Clones were sequenced by immunoSEQ multiplex PCR, and TCRdb holds only the in-frame ones, with some missing. Of some 37,000 clones in the sample, 88% were seen once. Source: CD4+ or CD8+ T cells sorted from blood, taken in a trial of the OX40 agonist ivuxolimab. Source of these receptors: an adult with an advanced solid tumor such as melanoma, head and neck, liver or kidney cancer. Both conserved end residues are part of each CDR3. The D gene is left open where the match is weak. Some rows mark clone size as missing; the rest say once, few, many or name a class of expanded clone.

TRBD2 | TRBJ2-2 | . | TRBV5-1 | CASSRGLAGGLDTGELFF | TGCGCCAGCAGCCGGGGACTAGCGGGAGGGTTGGACACCGGGGAGCTGTTTTTT
. | TRBJ2-1 | . | TRBV28 | CASSLIGGLNNEQFF | TGTGCCAGCAGTTTAATCGGGGGGCTAAACAATGAGCAGTTCTTC
TRBD1 | TRBJ2-3 | once | TRBV7-2 | CASSSQGTGGSDTQYF | TGTGCCAGCAGCTCCCAGGGGACAGGGGGGTCAGATACGCAGTATTTT
. | TRBJ2-5 | . | TRBV11-2 | CASSSVGGETQYF | TGTGCCAGCAGTTCCGTGGGGGGAGAGACCCAGTACTTC
. | TRBJ2-7 | . | TRBV2 | CASSSQSYEQYF | TGTGCCAGCAGTTCTCAGAGTTACGAGCAGTACTTC
. | TRBJ2-5 | once | TRBV19 | CASREGREPKTQYF | TGTGCCAGTCGAGAAGGGCGGGAACCGAAGACCCAGTACTTC
. | TRBJ2-6 | . | TRBV4-2 | CASSQGVAGANVLTF | TGTGCCAGCAGCCAAGGGGTGGCTGGGGCCAACGTCCTGACTTTC
. | TRBJ1-3 | once | TRBV9 | CASSTRGGNTIYF | TGTGCCAGCAGCACCAGAGGTGGAAACACCATATATTTT
. | TRBJ2-5 | . | TRBV30 | CAWTTSVGVETQYF | TGTGCCTGGACCACATCCGTCGGCGTAGAGACCCAGTACTTC
. | TRBJ1-2 | . | TRBV11-2 | CASSTRGRYGYTF | TGTGCCAGCAGCACACGTGGACGGTATGGCTACACCTTC
. | TRBJ2-2 | . | TRBV6-5 | CASSYSRRPWTGELFF | TGTGCCAGCAGTTACTCTAGGAGGCCGTGGACCGGGGAGCTGTTTTTT
TRBD1 | TRBJ2-3 | . | TRBV6-1 | CASSETGVGVQYF | TGTGCCAGCAGTGAGACAGGGGTCGGGGTGCAGTATTTT
. | TRBJ1-3 | . | TRBV7-9 | CASSLDGTWTNTIYF | TGTGCCAGCAGCTTAGATGGGACTTGGACAAACACCATATATTTT
. | TRBJ1-3 | . | TRBV28 | CASSLTASGNTIYF | TGTGCCAGCAGTTTAACAGCCTCTGGAAACACCATATATTTT
. | TRBJ2-1 | . | TRBV27 | CASSRGGAYNEQFF | TGTGCCAGCAGTAGAGGGGGGGCCTACAATGAGCAGTTCTTC
TRBD1 | TRBJ1-4 | . | TRBV18 | CASSRTGQGDEKLFF | TGTGCCAGCTCGCGAACGGGACAGGGGGATGAAAAACTGTTTTTT
TRBD1 | TRBJ2-7 | . | TRBV2 | CASNRQGAYEQYF | TGTGCCAGCAATCGACAGGGGGCCTACGAGCAGTACTTC
. | TRBJ1-1 | . | TRBV5-1 | CASSLDGSIMNTEAFF | TGCGCCAGCAGCTTGGACGGCAGTATCATGAACACTGAAGCTTTCTTT
TRBD1 | TRBJ1-6 | . | TRBV6-1 | CASSEAATGNYNSPLHF | TGTGCCAGCAGTGAAGCGGCGACAGGGAACTATAATTCACCCCTCCACTTT
. | TRBJ2-2 | . | TRBV7-8 | CASSLNSPGANTGELFF | TGTGCCAGCAGCTTAAATTCCCCGGGGGCAAACACCGGGGAGCTGTTTTTT
TRBD1 | TRBJ2-7 | . | TRBV5-1 | CASSLVPAGGSSYEQYF | TGCGCCAGCAGCTTGGTCCCCGCAGGGGGAAGCTCCTACGAGCAGTACTTC
TRBD2 | TRBJ2-7 | . | TRBV5-1 | CASSLESGGASEQYF | TGCGCCAGCAGCTTGGAGAGCGGGGGGGCAAGCGAGCAGTACTTC
. | TRBJ2-3 | . | TRBV19 | CASTTTNQDTQYF | TGTGCCAGTACCACCACCAACCAAGATACGCAGTATTTT
TRBD1 | TRBJ1-5 | few | TRBV2 | CASTTDRVNQPQHF | TGTGCCAGCACAACGGACAGGGTTAATCAGCCCCAGCATTTT
. | TRBJ2-1 | . | TRBV18 | CASSPYALPYNEQFF | TGTGCCAGCTCACCATACGCCCTTCCCTACAATGAGCAGTTCTTC
. | TRBJ2-1 | . | TRBV30 | CAWRGLNNEQFF | TGTGCCTGGAGAGGCCTAAACAATGAGCAGTTCTTC
. | TRBJ1-2 | . | TRBV27 | CASSFRANYGYTF | TGTGCCAGCAGTTTCCGGGCCAACTATGGCTACACCTTC
. | TRBJ1-6 | . | TRBV6-5 | CASSYSRSSYNSPLHF | TGTGCCAGCAGTTACTCGAGGAGTTCCTATAATTCACCCCTCCACTTT
TRBD2 | TRBJ2-5 | . | TRBV6-1 | CASKKAGGETQYF | TGTGCCAGCAAAAAAGCGGGGGGAGAGACCCAGTACTTC
. | TRBJ2-4 | . | TRBV25-1 | CASSESMLGKNIQYF | TGTGCCAGCAGTGAATCTATGCTAGGGAAAAACATTCAGTACTTC
. | TRBJ1-5 | . | TRBV7-8 | CASSPRGGNQPQHF | TGTGCCAGCAGCCCCCGAGGGGGGAACCAGCCCCAGCATTTT
. | TRBJ2-7 | . | TRBV10-1 | CASSDGGSRQYF | TGCGCCAGCAGTGATGGTGGTTCCCGACAGTACTTC
. | TRBJ2-7 | . | TRBV6-5 | CASSYGAGLPSYEQYF | TGTGCCAGCAGTTACGGGGCGGGACTCCCCTCCTACGAGCAGTACTTC
. | TRBJ1-3 | few | TRBV9 | CASSVGRTRSSGNTIYF | TGTGCCAGCAGCGTAGGCAGGACTAGGTCCTCTGGAAACACCATATATTTT
. | TRBJ2-2 | . | TRBV6-1 | CASRNYRNTGELFF | TGTGCCAGCAGGAACTACCGAAACACCGGGGAGCTGTTTTTT
TRBD1 | TRBJ2-7 | . | TRBV19 | CASSNRDRGGKQYF | TGTGCCAGTAGTAACCGGGACAGGGGAGGGAAGCAGTACTTC
. | TRBJ2-7 | . | TRBV6-5 | CASSFRGTTTYEQYF | TGTGCCAGCAGTTTTCGGGGCACAACAACCTACGAGCAGTACTTC
. | TRBJ2-3 | . | TRBV6-5 | CASSYKQTDTQYF | TGTGCCAGCAGTTACAAACAGACAGATACGCAGTATTTT
. | TRBJ1-2 | . | TRBV6-5 | CASREPLRTADGYTF | TGTGCCAGCAGGGAGCCGTTGAGGACGGCCGACGGCTACACCTTC
. | TRBJ1-1 | . | TRBV5-4 | CASSTQNDRFGAFF | TGTGCCAGCAGCACGCAGAACGACAGATTCGGAGCTTTCTTT
. | TRBJ1-4 | . | TRBV5-4 | CASSPRGDAEKLFF | TGTGCCAGCAGCCCCAGGGGAGACGCCGAGAAACTGTTTTTT
. | TRBJ1-1 | . | TRBV18 | CASSPFKGPAGNTEAFF | TGTGCCAGCTCACCATTTAAAGGGCCTGCAGGGAACACTGAAGCTTTCTTT
. | TRBJ2-3 | . | TRBV6-1 | CASTLEGLRADTQYF | TGTGCCAGCACTCTAGAAGGGCTACGGGCAGATACGCAGTATTTT
. | TRBJ1-2 | . | TRBV7-2 | CASSLVPSINYGYTF | TGTGCCAGCAGCTTAGTTCCCAGTATTAACTATGGCTACACCTTC
. | TRBJ1-1 | . | TRBV25-1 | CATQGRLNTEAFF | TGTGCCACCCAGGGACGGTTGAACACTGAAGCTTTCTTT
. | TRBJ2-7 | . | TRBV30 | CAWSALYEQYF | TGTGCCTGGAGTGCCTTGTACGAGCAGTACTTC
. | TRBJ1-2 | . | TRBV5-6 | CASSLSEISGVGYTF | TGTGCCAGCAGCTTGTCTGAGATCTCGGGAGTCGGCTACACCTTC
. | TRBJ2-5 | few | TRBV19 | CASSTQQGRGMETQYF | TGTGCCAGTAGTACCCAACAGGGTCGGGGAATGGAGACCCAGTACTTC
. | TRBJ1-5 | . | TRBV28 | CASSKGGQINQPQHF | TGTGCCAGCAGCAAAGGCGGACAGATAAATCAGCCCCAGCATTTT
TRBD1 | TRBJ1-1 | . | TRBV5-1 | CASSDQTGIDTEAFF | TGCGCCAGCAGCGACCAGACAGGGATCGACACTGAAGCTTTCTTT